This T cell receptor beta chain was observed in a study of cytomegalovirus exposure and HLA in healthy donors. Study observations and caveats: A later analysis found that most CMV-associated TCR beta chains appeared HLA-restricted.

To note about this clone: Its antigen is not known.

PCR involved 60 Vbeta and 13 Jbeta primers. Sequencing was performed with immunoSEQ multiplex PCR; in TCRdb, only in-frame clones are kept and a portion is missing. The sample lists roughly 100,000 clones, around 79% seen once, with around 6.1% in the top ten. Germline CDR1 reads MNHNY; CDR2 reads SVGAGI (reference sequence). This CDR3 has 13 residues. Germline trimming cut 7 bases from V and 1 base from J; bases unmatched to any gene: 1. The sequencing sample was made of PBMCs. V and J are TRBV6-6 and TRBJ2-3; 8 bases align to TRBD1. The TCR originated in a man aged 55 to 70 in good health and CMV-seropositive. In DNA, the CDR3 is TGTGCCAGCACGGACAGGGGCACAGATACGCAGTATTTT. Translation: CASTDRGTDTQYF.